This T cell receptor beta chain came from a study of CD8+CD57+ T cells in acquired aplastic anemia. Study-level background: Sorted CD4+ and CD8+ cells gave an average of roughly 3.3 ug of DNA.

Genomic DNA served as template for TCR beta VDJ and CDR3 profiling. TCRdb re-analysed the reads in MiXCR, keeping a single row per CDR3 protein. The table includes 400,000 to 450,000 distinct CDR3 sequences, around 68% detected once. The CDR3 is 14 amino acids. Germline loops: CDR1 LNHDA, CDR2 SQIVND (reference sequence). Sequenced sample: sorted CD4+, CD8+, or CD8+CD57+ T cells (not recorded which) from PBMCs. The sequence was collected from a human donor in good health, serving as a control. The chain has TRBV19 and TRBJ2-3; D ambiguous. Matching the DNA end better, TRBJ1-5 makes the J call doubtful. The CDR3, as DNA: TGTGCCAGTAGTATGACTAGCGCGGAAGGTACGCAGCATTTT. Translating gives CASSMTSAEGTQHF.